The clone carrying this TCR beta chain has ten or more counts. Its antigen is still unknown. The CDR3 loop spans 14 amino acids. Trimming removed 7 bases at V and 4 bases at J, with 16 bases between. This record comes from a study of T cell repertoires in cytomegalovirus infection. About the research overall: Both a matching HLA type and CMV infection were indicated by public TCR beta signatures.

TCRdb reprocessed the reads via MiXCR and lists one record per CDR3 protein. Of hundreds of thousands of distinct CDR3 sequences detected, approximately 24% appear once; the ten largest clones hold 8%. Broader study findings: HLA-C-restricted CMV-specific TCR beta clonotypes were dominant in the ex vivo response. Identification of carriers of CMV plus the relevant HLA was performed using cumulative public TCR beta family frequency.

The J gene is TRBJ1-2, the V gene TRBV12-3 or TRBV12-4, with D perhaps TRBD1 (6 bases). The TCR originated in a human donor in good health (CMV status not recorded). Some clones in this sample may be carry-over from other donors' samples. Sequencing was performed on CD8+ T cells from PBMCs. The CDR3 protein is CASTPSGGAYGYTF. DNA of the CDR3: TGTGCCAGCACCCCATCGGGGGGCGCCTATGGCTACACCTTC.